These T cell receptor beta chains were read from a single sample in a study of technical replicates of blood from a few donors. Assay used: immunoSEQ multiplex PCR; TCRdb lists only in-frame clones, some missing. The data contain some 48,000 clones, 80% to 95% of them singletons. Sequenced material: PBMCs. Source of these receptors: a human donor in good health. Some clones in this sample may be carry-over from other donors' samples. CDR3s include the opening cysteine and the closing phenylalanine or tryptophan.

v_call	cdr3_aa
TRBV4-3	CASSRGTSGSADTQYF
TRBV5-1	CASSLQVLNTEAFF
TRBV7-6	CASSYGLAGLGEQYF
TRBV7-2	CASSLGRAGNQPQHF
TRBV5-1	CASSLGDNDGELFF
TRBV7-6	CASSPYQETQYF
TRBV7-9	CASSFYSSGRPREQFF
TRBV25-1	CASRKGANYEQYF
TRBV19	CASRGQRWDGYTF
TRBV4-1	CASSQAPGGGRAWEQFF
TRBV2	CASSEVGRLETQYF
TRBV2	CARQGWESGANVLTF
TRBV9	CASSVGGRPNYEQYF
TRBV6-9	CASSSKARTYEQYF
TRBV5-8	CASSIYRDREAFF
TRBV5-1	CASSFHRGGTEAFF
TRBV2	CASNRGGTEAFF
TRBV11-2	CASSAVSSGNTIYF
TRBV7-9	CASSLTGGAYETQYF
TRBV19	CASSIVSPGAREKLFF
TRBV6-6	CASSYLQASNTEAFF
TRBV7-6	CASSRDRVTGELFF
TRBV5-6	CASSLYGDGGSKTQYF
TRBV5-1	CASSLDMPKNIQYF
TRBV27	CASSKVRPRSTDTQYF
TRBV5-4	CASSSPRRSGGGTDTQYF
TRBV6-6	CASSYSSDTGELFF
TRBV18	CASSLSGVPNTEAFF
TRBV19	CASSIRVTQPQHF
TRBV18	CASSPKTSGGGSMGEQFF
TRBV9	CASSVATGLLNEQFF
TRBV7-9	CASSLATISGANVLTF
TRBV9	CASSVTPGHPNTGELFF
TRBV7-9	CASSPVGGVAEAFF
TRBV6-6	CASSYDAATGELFF
TRBV23-1	CASSQPALSGNEQFF
TRBV30	CACPPRIAETDTQYF
TRBV5-3	CARIQGRKANYGYTF
TRBV5-8	CASSLTEYYGYTF
TRBV7-9	CASSLGDRGGYNSPLHF
TRBV30	CAWRHGNDSPLHF
TRBV2	CASSPLAEPSYEQYF
TRBV29-1	CSVEVTVEAFF
TRBV5-4	CASSSVSGAFF
TRBV2	CASSDTSGRFYSYEQYF
TRBV7-3	CASSFQENTEAFF
TRBV2	CASSVLPTAGEKLFF
TRBV7-8	CASSLVIIGQGSPYGYTF